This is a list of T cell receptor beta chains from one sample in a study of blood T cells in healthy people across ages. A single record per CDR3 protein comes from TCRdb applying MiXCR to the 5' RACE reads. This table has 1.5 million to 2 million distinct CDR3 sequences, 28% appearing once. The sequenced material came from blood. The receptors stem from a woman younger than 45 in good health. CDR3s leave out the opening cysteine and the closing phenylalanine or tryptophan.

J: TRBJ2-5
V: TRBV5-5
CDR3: ASSLVPSGGDETQY

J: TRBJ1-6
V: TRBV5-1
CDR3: ASSTWTRDNSPLH

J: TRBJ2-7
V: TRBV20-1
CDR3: SARDDRRSYEQY

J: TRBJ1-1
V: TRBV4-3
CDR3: ASSNGRAAEAF

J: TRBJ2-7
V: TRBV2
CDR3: ASSSRVGDEQY

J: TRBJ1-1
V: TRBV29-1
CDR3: SALPDRGMNTEAF

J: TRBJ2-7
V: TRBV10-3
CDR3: AISDLGVQGGLSYEQY

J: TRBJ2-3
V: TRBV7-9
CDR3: ASSLIPTWDTQY

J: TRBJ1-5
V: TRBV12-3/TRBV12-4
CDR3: ASSLAGLSNQSQH

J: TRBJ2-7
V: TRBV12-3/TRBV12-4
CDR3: ASSQSRDRGVEQY

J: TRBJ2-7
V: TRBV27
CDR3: ASSSSAGGTLYEQY